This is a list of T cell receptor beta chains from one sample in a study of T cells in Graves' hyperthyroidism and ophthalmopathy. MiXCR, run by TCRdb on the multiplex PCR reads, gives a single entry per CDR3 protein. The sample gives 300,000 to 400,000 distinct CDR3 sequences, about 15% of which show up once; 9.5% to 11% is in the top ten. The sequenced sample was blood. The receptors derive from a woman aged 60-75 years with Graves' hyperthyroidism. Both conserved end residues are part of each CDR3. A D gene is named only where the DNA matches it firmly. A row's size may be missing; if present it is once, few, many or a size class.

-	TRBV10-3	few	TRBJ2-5	CAIREGTGQEAQYF	TGTGCCATCAGGGAAGGGACGGGCCAAGAGGCCCAGTACTTC
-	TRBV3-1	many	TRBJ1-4	CASSQDIGAAGRGEKLFF	TGTGCCAGCAGCCAAGATATTGGGGCGGCGGGAAGGGGTGAAAAACTGTTTTTT
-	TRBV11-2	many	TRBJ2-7	CASSLRSSSYEQYF	TGTGCCAGCAGCTTAAGGTCCTCCTCCTACGAGCAGTACTTC
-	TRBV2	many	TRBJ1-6	CASSEGLSSNSPLHF	TGTGCCAGCAGTGAAGGGCTCTCTTCTAATTCACCCCTCCACTTT
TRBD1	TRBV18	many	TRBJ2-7	CASSTGTGGKYEQYF	TGTGCCAGCTCCACCGGCACAGGGGGCAAGTACGAGCAGTACTTC
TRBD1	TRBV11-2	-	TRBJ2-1	CASSLVGGDRGWVADEQFF	TGTGCCAGCAGCTTAGTTGGGGGGGACAGGGGCTGGGTCGCGGATGAGCAGTTCTTC
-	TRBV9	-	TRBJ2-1	CASSSPVTGQSGGAYNEQFF	TGTGCCAGCAGCTCCCCTGTTACGGGACAGTCAGGAGGGGCCTACAATGAGCAGTTCTTC
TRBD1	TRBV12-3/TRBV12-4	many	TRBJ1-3	CASSPSGQVQGNTIYF	TGTGCCAGCAGCCCAAGCGGACAGGTACAAGGAAACACCATATATTTT
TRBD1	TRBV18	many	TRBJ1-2	CASSRDRGSDYGYTF	TGTGCCAGCTCACGGGACAGGGGGTCTGACTATGGCTACACCTTC
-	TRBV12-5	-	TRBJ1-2	CASGLDLGQDYGYTF	TGTGCTAGTGGTCTAGACCTTGGGCAGGACTATGGCTACACCTTC
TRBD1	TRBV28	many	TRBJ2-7	CASSLGTGVKYEQYF	TGTGCCAGCAGTCTCGGGACAGGGGTTAAGTACGAGCAGTACTTC
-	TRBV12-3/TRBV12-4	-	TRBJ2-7	CASSFRRRYYEQYF	TGTGCCAGCAGTTTTCGGCGCCGATACTACGAGCAGTACTTC
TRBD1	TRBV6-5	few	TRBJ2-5	CASSYPTGQGAETQYF	TGTGCCAGCAGTTACCCAACGGGACAGGGGGCAGAGACCCAGTACTTC
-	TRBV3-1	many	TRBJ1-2	CASSRGRWTNYGYTF	TGTGCCAGCAGCCGGGGGCGGTGGACTAACTATGGCTACACCTTC
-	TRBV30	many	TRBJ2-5	CAWSGETQYF	TGTGCCTGGAGTGGGGAGACCCAGTACTTC
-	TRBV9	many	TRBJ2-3	CASSVAGIPTDTQYF	TGTGCCAGCAGCGTAGCGGGAATTCCCACAGATACGCAGTATTTT
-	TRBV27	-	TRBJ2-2	CASSLLNRRYTGELFF	TGTGCCAGCAGTTTATTAAACCGAAGATACACCGGGGAGCTGTTTTTT
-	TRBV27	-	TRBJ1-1	CASSLYSPRDTLNTEAFF	TGTGCCAGCAGTTTATATTCTCCCCGGGACACCCTGAACACTGAAGCTTTCTTT
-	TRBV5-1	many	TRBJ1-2	CASSQGSNYGYTF	TGCGCCAGCTCCCAGGGGTCTAACTATGGCTACACCTTC
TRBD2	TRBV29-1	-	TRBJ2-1	CSWGLAGGSSYNEQFF	TGCAGTTGGGGACTAGCGGGAGGGAGCTCCTACAATGAGCAGTTCTTC
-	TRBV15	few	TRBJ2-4	CATSSVLTQWLAKNIQYF	TGTGCCACCAGCAGCGTCTTAACCCAGTGGTTAGCCAAAAACATTCAGTACTTC
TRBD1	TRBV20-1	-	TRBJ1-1	CSATRDPQGAPRSTEAFF	TGCAGTGCTACCCGAGACCCACAGGGGGCCCCCCGTAGCACTGAAGCTTTCTTT
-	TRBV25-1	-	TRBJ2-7	CASSEYETYEQYF	TGTGCCAGCAGTGAATATGAGACCTACGAGCAGTACTTC
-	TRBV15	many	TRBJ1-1	CATSRGPGPEAFF	TGTGCCACCAGCAGAGGCCCGGGACCTGAAGCTTTCTTT
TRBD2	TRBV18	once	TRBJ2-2	CASSPRLAGEAAGELFF	TGTGCCAGCTCACCACGACTAGCGGGAGAGGCGGCCGGGGAGCTGTTTTTT
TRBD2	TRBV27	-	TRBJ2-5	CASSRLAGRTQETQYF	TGTGCCAGCAGTCGCCTAGCGGGAAGGACCCAAGAGACCCAGTACTTC
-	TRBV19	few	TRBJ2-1	CAAMGGADNEQFF	TGTGCCGCAATGGGGGGCGCAGACAATGAGCAGTTCTTC
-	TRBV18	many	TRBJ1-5	CASSPSQGFQPQHF	TGTGCCAGCTCACCTAGTCAGGGATTTCAGCCCCAGCATTTT
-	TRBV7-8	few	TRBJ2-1	CASSLGLSYNEQFF	TGTGCCAGCAGCTTAGGACTCTCCTACAATGAGCAGTTCTTC
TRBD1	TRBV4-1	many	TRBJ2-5	CASSQEEAGGRETQYF	TGCGCCAGCAGCCAAGAGGAGGCAGGGGGCAGGGAGACCCAGTACTTC
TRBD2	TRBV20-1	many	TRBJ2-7	CSANLAGAHYEQYF	TGCAGTGCTAACCTAGCGGGGGCACACTACGAGCAGTACTTC
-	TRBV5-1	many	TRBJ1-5	CASSLEGDSNQPQHF	TGCGCCAGCAGCTTGGAGGGGGATAGCAATCAGCCCCAGCATTTT
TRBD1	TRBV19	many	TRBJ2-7	CASSTGTGSYEQYF	TGTGCCAGTAGTACCGGGACAGGTTCCTACGAGCAGTACTTC
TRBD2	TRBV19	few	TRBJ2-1	CASSRPGLASSSYNEQSF	TGTGCCAGTAGTCGACCGGGACTAGCGTCCAGCTCCTACAATGAGCAGTCCTTC
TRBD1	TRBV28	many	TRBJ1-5	CASSRVRQGRYQPQHF	TGTGCCAGCAGTCGGGTTCGACAGGGACGCTACCAGCCCCAGCATTTT
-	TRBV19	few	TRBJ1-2	CASRTTGIGYTF	TGTGCCAGTAGGACTACAGGGATCGGCTACACCTTC
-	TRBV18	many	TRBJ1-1	CASSPPRVLNTEAFF	TGTGCCAGCTCACCTCCCCGAGTGTTGAACACTGAAGCTTTCTTT
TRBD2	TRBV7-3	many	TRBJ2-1	CASSPRGTSGSDEQFF	TGTGCCAGCAGCCCAAGAGGGACTAGCGGGAGTGATGAGCAGTTCTTC
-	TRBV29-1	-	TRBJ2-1	CSVEMADGEQFF	TGCAGCGTTGAGATGGCGGACGGAGAGCAGTTCTTC
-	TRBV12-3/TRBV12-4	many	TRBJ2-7	CASSPWTGGEYEQYF	TGTGCCAGCAGTCCATGGACGGGGGGCGAGTACGAGCAGTACTTC
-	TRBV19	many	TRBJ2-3	CASSIGGDTDTQYF	TGTGCCAGTAGTATCGGCGGAGACACAGATACGCAGTATTTT
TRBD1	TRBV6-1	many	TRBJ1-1	CASIDRGNTEAFF	TGTGCCAGCATTGACAGGGGGAACACTGAAGCTTTCTTT
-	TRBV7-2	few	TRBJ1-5	CASSLVGWGNQPQHF	TGTGCCAGCAGCTTAGTGGGTTGGGGCAATCAGCCCCAGCATTTT
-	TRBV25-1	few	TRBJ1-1	CASSEPYTEAFF	TGTGCCAGCAGTGAACCGTACACTGAAGCTTTCTTT
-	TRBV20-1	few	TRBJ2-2	CSARRTTNTGELFF	TGCAGTGCTAGAAGGACTACGAACACCGGGGAGCTGTTTTTT
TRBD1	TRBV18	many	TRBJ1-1	CASSPIKDRVEAFF	TGTGCCAGCTCACCGATAAAAGACAGGGTTGAAGCTTTCTTT
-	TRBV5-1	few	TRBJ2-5	CASSLYGQLQETQYF	TGCGCCAGCAGCTTGTATGGACAGCTCCAAGAGACCCAGTACTTC
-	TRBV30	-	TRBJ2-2	CAWSIGGTGELFF	TGTGCCTGGAGTATAGGGGGCACCGGGGAGCTGTTTTTT
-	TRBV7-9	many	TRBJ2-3	CASVLQGTSTDTQYF	TGTGCCAGCGTACTCCAGGGGACTAGCACAGATACGCAGTATTTT
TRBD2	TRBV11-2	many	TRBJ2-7	CASSSPGTSRSSYEQYF	TGTGCCAGCAGCAGTCCCGGGACTAGCCGTAGCTCCTACGAGCAGTACTTC
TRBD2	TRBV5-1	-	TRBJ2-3	CASSPASGRTDTQYF	TGCGCCAGCAGCCCGGCTAGCGGGAGAACAGATACGCAGTATTTT
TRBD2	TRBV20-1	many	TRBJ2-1	CSALADRSSYNEQFF	TGCAGTGCTCTAGCGGATCGAAGCTCCTACAATGAGCAGTTCTTC
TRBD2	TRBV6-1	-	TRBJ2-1	CASSRGEWAGRNEQFF	TGTGCCAGCAGCCGGGGGGAGTGGGCCGGACGGAATGAGCAGTTCTTC
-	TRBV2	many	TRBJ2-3	CAKTGTTGADTQYF	TGTGCCAAAACCGGGACAACGGGGGCAGATACGCAGTATTTT